A single sample is the source of the 8 T cell receptor beta chains below, sequenced in a study of response to subunit inactivated influenza vaccine. TCRdb called the RT-PCR reads again in MiXCR, with one record for every CDR3 protein. The table shows about half a million distinct CDR3 sequences, with about 25% occurring only once. The specimen was CD4+ T cells sorted from PBMCs, collected roughly 5 days after vaccination. These receptors all stem from a man over 45 who received an inactivated influenza vaccine.

V gene TRBV12-3 or TRBV12-4 combines with J gene TRBJ1-5; D possibly corresponds to TRBD1 (5 bases). The V end lost 3 bases, the J end lost 3 bases, and 9 bases lay between the germline ends. The CDR3 has 14 amino acids. The CDR3: CASSLRGVNQPQHF. The CDR3 DNA reads as TGTGCCAGCAGTTTGCGGGGGGTCAATCAGCCCCAGCATTTT.

This clonotype was observed a few times. The chain employs TRBV5-5 and TRBJ2-1; possible D gene TRBD1, 6 bases. The germline V gene has CDR1 SGHKS and CDR2 YYEKEE (reference sequence). The CDR3 contains 17 residues. Trimming took 0 bases from V and 4 from J, leaving 17 bases between them. CDR3 coding DNA: TGTGCCAGCAGCTTGGTTAATCAGGGGTTTTCTTACAATGAGCAGTTCTTC. Its translation: CASSLVNQGFSYNEQFF.

This clonotype showed up just once. This may be a read error: a much more frequent sequence differs by one nucleotide. The chain is built from TRBV20-1 and TRBJ1-1; TRBD1 matches 7 bases. The CDR3 covers 13 residues. Germline CDR1 DFQATT, CDR2 SNEGSKA (reference sequence). The CDR3 DNA follows: TGCAGTGCTGTGGGACAGCGGAACACTGAAACTTTCTTT. This gives the protein CSAVGQRNTETFF.

This sequence joins TRBV11-2 and TRBJ2-2; weak D call: TRBD2 (6 bases). This CDR3 contains 18 residues. V was shortened by 4 bases and J by 7 bases, with 25 bases between the two germline ends. CDR1 is SGHAT and CDR2 is FQNNGV in the germline V gene. The CDR3 nucleotides are TGTGCCAGCAGCTCCCGGGATCGGTTTCGGGAGAGGGGCGGGGAGCTGTTTTTT. Amino acids: CASSSRDRFRERGGELFF.

The chain has TRBV7-9 and TRBJ2-1; no clear D. The CDR3 contains 13 residues. Germline V gene lookup returns CDR1 SEHNR and CDR2 FQNEAQ (reference sequence). Trimming left V 0 bases short and J 5 bases short, with 5 bases between. The CDR3 bases are TGTGCCAGCAGCTTAGCGTTGGACAATGAGCAGTTCTTC. Its translation is CASSLALDNEQFF.

The CDR3 loop is CASSSVIIGGTDTQYF. In DNA, the CDR3 is TGTGCCAGCAGTTCCGTGATAATAGGTGGCACAGATACGCAGTATTTT. The rearrangement uses TRBV6-5 and TRBJ2-3; D gene uncertain. The V end lost 4 bases, the J end lost 1 base, and 15 bases lay between the germline ends. This CDR3 region has 16 residues. CDR1 is MNHEY and CDR2 is SVGAGI in the germline V gene.

This chain uses TRBV28 with TRBJ1-2; D unresolved. The V gene's germline CDR1 is MDHEN and CDR2 SYDVKM. The CDR3 runs 12 residues. Deletions cut 4 bases from V and 4 bases from J, with 7 bases between. CDR3 loop: CASSSRSYGYTF. In DNA, the CDR3 is TGTGCCAGCAGTTCCCGGAGCTATGGCTACACCTTC.

As DNA, the CDR3 is TGTGCCAGCAGCCCACTATCCCGGGACAGGAAAAACATTCAGTACTTC. Translating gives CASSPLSRDRKNIQYF. The chain combines TRBV7-2 with TRBJ2-4; TRBD1 agrees at 8 bases. The CDR3 has 16 residues. With 5 bases clipped from V and 4 bases from J, the junction kept 10 bases outside the gene matches. Germline CDR1 and CDR2: SGHTA and FQGNSA.